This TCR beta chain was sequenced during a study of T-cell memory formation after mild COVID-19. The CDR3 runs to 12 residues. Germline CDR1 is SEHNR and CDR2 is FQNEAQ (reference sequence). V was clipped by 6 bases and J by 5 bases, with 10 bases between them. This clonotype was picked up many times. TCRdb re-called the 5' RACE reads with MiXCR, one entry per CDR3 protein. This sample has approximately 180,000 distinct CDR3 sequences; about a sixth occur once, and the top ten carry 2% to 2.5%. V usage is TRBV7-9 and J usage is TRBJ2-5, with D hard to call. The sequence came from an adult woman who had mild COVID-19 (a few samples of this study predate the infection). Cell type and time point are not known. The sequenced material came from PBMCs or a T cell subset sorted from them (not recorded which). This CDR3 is CASSSGGETQYF. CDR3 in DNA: TGTGCCAGCAGTTCAGGTGGGGAGACCCAGTACTTC.